A selection of T cell receptor beta chains follows, all from one sample in a study of T cells in Graves' hyperthyroidism and ophthalmopathy. TCRdb re-derived calls from the multiplex PCR reads in MiXCR, one entry per CDR3 protein. The sample consists of roughly 570,000 distinct CDR3 sequences, around 45% of them appearing once. The sequenced sample was peripheral blood or thyroid tissue (not recorded which). The receptors here all came from a woman younger than 30 with Graves' hyperthyroidism. The CDR3 runs from the conserved cysteine through the conserved F or W. The D gene is left open where the match is weak. Clone size, where shown, is once, few, many, or a class for clones that have expanded.

abundance: -
j_gene: TRBJ1-2
d_gene: TRBD1
v_gene: TRBV29-1
CDR3aa: CSVGPGQGSGYTF
CDR3nt: TGCAGCGTAGGACCGGGACAGGGCAGCGGCTACACCTTC

abundance: few
j_gene: TRBJ2-1
d_gene: TRBD2
v_gene: TRBV29-1
CDR3aa: CSEFSAGEGNNEQFF
CDR3nt: TGCAGCGAGTTCTCAGCGGGAGAAGGAAACAATGAGCAGTTCTTC

abundance: few
j_gene: TRBJ1-2
d_gene: -
v_gene: TRBV20-1
CDR3aa: CSATTFGYGYTF
CDR3nt: TGCAGTGCGACTACGTTCGGCTATGGCTACACCTTC

abundance: many
j_gene: TRBJ1-2
d_gene: -
v_gene: TRBV11-2
CDR3aa: CASSRRYRADGYTF
CDR3nt: TGTGCCAGCAGTCGACGGTACCGGGCCGATGGCTACACCTTC

abundance: once
j_gene: TRBJ2-2
d_gene: -
v_gene: TRBV29-1
CDR3aa: CSLGVQKLNTGELFF
CDR3nt: TGCAGTTTAGGCGTCCAGAAACTTAACACCGGGGAGCTGTTTTTT

abundance: few
j_gene: TRBJ2-3
d_gene: -
v_gene: TRBV24-1
CDR3aa: CATSDYPRSTDTQYF
CDR3nt: TGTGCCACCAGTGATTATCCGAGGAGCACAGATACGCAGTATTTT

abundance: -
j_gene: TRBJ2-1
d_gene: TRBD2
v_gene: TRBV12-3/TRBV12-4
CDR3aa: CASSTAGGHYNEQFF
CDR3nt: TGTGCCAGCAGCACAGCGGGAGGCCACTACAATGAGCAGTTCTTC

abundance: -
j_gene: TRBJ2-5
d_gene: TRBD2
v_gene: TRBV7-9
CDR3aa: CASSGVSGRAWETQYF
CDR3nt: TGTGCCAGCAGCGGGGTTAGCGGGAGGGCCTGGGAGACCCAGTACTTC

abundance: many
j_gene: TRBJ1-5
d_gene: -
v_gene: TRBV19
CDR3aa: CASSIVGINQPQHF
CDR3nt: TGTGCCAGTAGTATAGTAGGCATCAATCAGCCCCAGCATTTT

abundance: many
j_gene: TRBJ2-7
d_gene: -
v_gene: TRBV5-1
CDR3aa: CASSLADDGRRREQYF
CDR3nt: TGCGCCAGCAGCTTGGCAGACGACGGGAGAAGGAGGGAGCAGTACTTC

abundance: many
j_gene: TRBJ2-5
d_gene: TRBD1
v_gene: TRBV6-6
CDR3aa: CASTPGTGVQETQYF
CDR3nt: TGTGCCAGCACCCCAGGGACAGGGGTGCAAGAGACCCAGTACTTC

abundance: many
j_gene: TRBJ2-5
d_gene: -
v_gene: TRBV25-1
CDR3aa: CASSESRQAQETQYF
CDR3nt: TGTGCCAGCAGTGAATCGAGACAGGCCCAAGAGACCCAGTACTTC

abundance: -
j_gene: TRBJ2-7
d_gene: TRBD2
v_gene: TRBV19
CDR3aa: CASMSGAGDYEQYF
CDR3nt: TGTGCCAGTATGAGCGGGGCAGGCGACTACGAGCAGTACTTC

abundance: -
j_gene: TRBJ2-5
d_gene: -
v_gene: TRBV12-5
CDR3aa: CASGSGSGETQYF
CDR3nt: TGTGCTAGTGGTTCGGGCTCCGGCGAGACCCAGTACTTC

abundance: -
j_gene: TRBJ1-1
d_gene: -
v_gene: TRBV15
CDR3aa: CATSRGDLNTEALF
CDR3nt: TGTGCCACCAGCAGGGGGGACCTGAACACTGAAGCTCTCTTT

abundance: -
j_gene: TRBJ2-3
d_gene: TRBD2
v_gene: TRBV20-1
CDR3aa: CSVGGSGRTDTQYF
CDR3nt: TGCAGTGTCGGGGGGAGCGGGAGAACAGATACGCAGTATTTT

abundance: many
j_gene: TRBJ2-7
d_gene: TRBD2
v_gene: TRBV7-2
CDR3aa: CASSRAGRNSYEQYF
CDR3nt: TGTGCCAGCAGCCGAGCGGGACGGAACTCCTACGAGCAGTACTTC

abundance: many
j_gene: TRBJ1-1
d_gene: -
v_gene: TRBV6-5
CDR3aa: CASRSAVSNTEAFF
CDR3nt: TGTGCCAGCAGGTCCGCAGTCTCCAACACTGAAGCTTTCTTT

abundance: few
j_gene: TRBJ2-3
d_gene: TRBD2
v_gene: TRBV20-1
CDR3aa: CSARAGTSGRVSTDTQYF
CDR3nt: TGCAGTGCTAGAGCCGGGACTAGCGGGAGAGTTAGCACAGATACGCAGTATTTT

abundance: once
j_gene: TRBJ2-5
d_gene: TRBD1
v_gene: TRBV5-6
CDR3aa: CASSATGGAVGTQYF
CDR3nt: TGTGCCAGCAGCGCTACAGGGGGCGCGGTAGGGACCCAGTACTTC

abundance: -
j_gene: TRBJ2-3
d_gene: -
v_gene: TRBV7-3
CDR3aa: CASSPGPRTDTQYF
CDR3nt: TGTGCCAGCAGCCCCGGGCCCAGGACGGATACGCAGTATTTT

abundance: many
j_gene: TRBJ1-1
d_gene: -
v_gene: TRBV2
CDR3aa: CASKYLPKGDTEAFF
CDR3nt: TGTGCCAGCAAGTACCTTCCCAAAGGGGACACTGAAGCTTTCTTT

abundance: -
j_gene: TRBJ2-7
d_gene: -
v_gene: TRBV15
CDR3aa: CATSRDEGVASYNEQYF
CDR3nt: TGTGCCACCAGCAGAGATGAGGGGGTGGCCTCCTACAATGAGCAGTACTTC

abundance: many
j_gene: TRBJ2-5
d_gene: TRBD1
v_gene: TRBV5-5
CDR3aa: CAMTLAPGTGQETQYF
CDR3nt: TGTGCCATGACCCTAGCCCCCGGGACAGGGCAAGAGACCCAGTACTTC

abundance: -
j_gene: TRBJ2-5
d_gene: -
v_gene: TRBV12-3/TRBV12-4
CDR3aa: CASSLVSVVRAQYF
CDR3nt: TGTGCCAGCAGTTTGGTCAGCGTTGTTAGGGCCCAGTACTTC

abundance: many
j_gene: TRBJ2-5
d_gene: -
v_gene: TRBV7-8
CDR3aa: CASRTGILQETQYF
CDR3nt: TGTGCCAGCAGGACAGGCATTCTACAAGAGACCCAGTACTTC

abundance: -
j_gene: TRBJ2-2
d_gene: TRBD1
v_gene: TRBV7-9
CDR3aa: CAGSLAQTGVNTGELFF
CDR3nt: TGTGCCGGCAGCTTAGCGCAAACAGGGGTGAACACCGGGGAGCTGTTTTTT

abundance: -
j_gene: TRBJ2-3
d_gene: -
v_gene: TRBV29-1
CDR3aa: CSVAWVDSQGPTDTQYF
CDR3nt: TGCAGCGTTGCTTGGGTAGACAGCCAGGGCCCTACAGATACGCAGTATTTT

abundance: -
j_gene: TRBJ2-7
d_gene: TRBD1
v_gene: TRBV3-1
CDR3aa: CASSQEGQGPYEQYF
CDR3nt: TGTGCCAGCAGCCAAGAGGGACAGGGGCCCTACGAGCAGTACTTC

abundance: -
j_gene: TRBJ2-7
d_gene: TRBD2
v_gene: TRBV4-1
CDR3aa: CASSFSPGGAYEQYF
CDR3nt: TGTGCCAGCAGTTTTAGTCCGGGAGGGGCCTACGAGCAGTACTTC

abundance: -
j_gene: TRBJ2-2
d_gene: -
v_gene: TRBV7-3
CDR3aa: CASSQGMGGCFF
CDR3nt: TGTGCCAGCAGCCAAGGGATGGGGGGCTGTTTTTTT

abundance: many
j_gene: TRBJ2-5
d_gene: TRBD1
v_gene: TRBV3-1
CDR3aa: CASSQEQGDTQETQYF
CDR3nt: TGTGCCAGCAGCCAAGAGCAGGGGGACACCCAAGAGACCCAGTACTTC

abundance: many
j_gene: TRBJ2-2
d_gene: -
v_gene: TRBV7-8
CDR3aa: CASSPHASGANTGELFF
CDR3nt: TGTGCCAGCAGCCCTCACGCCAGCGGCGCGAACACCGGGGAGCTGTTTTTT

abundance: -
j_gene: TRBJ2-3
d_gene: TRBD2
v_gene: TRBV10-3
CDR3aa: CAIGPLAGVTDTQYF
CDR3nt: TGTGCCATCGGACCCCTGGCGGGAGTCACAGATACGCAGTATTTT

abundance: many
j_gene: TRBJ1-2
d_gene: -
v_gene: TRBV20-1
CDR3aa: CSASTDTAPPHYGYTF
CDR3nt: TGCAGTGCTTCTACCGACACGGCTCCCCCCCACTATGGCTACACCTTC

abundance: -
j_gene: TRBJ2-3
d_gene: -
v_gene: TRBV4-1
CDR3aa: CASSQGPRSTDTQYF
CDR3nt: TGCGCCAGCAGCCAGGGACCGAGAAGCACAGATACGCAGTATTTT

abundance: few
j_gene: TRBJ2-7
d_gene: -
v_gene: TRBV5-8
CDR3aa: CASSEGSPSYEQYF
CDR3nt: TGTGCCAGCAGCGAGGGGAGCCCTTCCTACGAGCAGTACTTC

abundance: many
j_gene: TRBJ2-7
d_gene: TRBD1
v_gene: TRBV2
CDR3aa: CASTPGQGSYEQYF
CDR3nt: TGTGCCAGCACACCGGGACAGGGGTCCTACGAGCAGTACTTC

abundance: -
j_gene: TRBJ2-7
d_gene: -
v_gene: TRBV12-3/TRBV12-4
CDR3aa: CAGSLFAGYEQYF
CDR3nt: TGTGCCGGCAGCTTATTCGCAGGCTACGAGCAGTACTTC

abundance: -
j_gene: TRBJ1-1
d_gene: -
v_gene: TRBV7-9
CDR3aa: CASSPSPTGTEAFF
CDR3nt: TGTGCCAGCAGCCCCAGTCCCACCGGCACTGAAGCTTTCTTT

abundance: many
j_gene: TRBJ2-7
d_gene: TRBD2
v_gene: TRBV6-5
CDR3aa: CASSYSSGTHEQYF
CDR3nt: TGTGCCAGCAGTTACTCGAGCGGGACCCACGAGCAGTACTTC

abundance: many
j_gene: TRBJ2-5
d_gene: TRBD2
v_gene: TRBV11-2
CDR3aa: CASSLGLAGGETQYF
CDR3nt: TGTGCCAGCAGCTTGGGACTAGCGGGAGGGGAGACCCAGTACTTC

abundance: many
j_gene: TRBJ1-1
d_gene: -
v_gene: TRBV12-3/TRBV12-4
CDR3aa: CASSPLEGGEAFF
CDR3nt: TGTGCCAGCAGCCCCCTAGAAGGGGGAGAGGCTTTCTTT

abundance: -
j_gene: TRBJ1-1
d_gene: -
v_gene: TRBV20-1
CDR3aa: CSARREFDNEAFF
CDR3nt: TGCAGTGCTAGAAGGGAGTTCGACAATGAAGCTTTCTTT

abundance: -
j_gene: TRBJ2-7
d_gene: TRBD1
v_gene: TRBV2
CDR3aa: CASSSRDRESHEQYF
CDR3nt: TGTGCCAGCAGCTCCCGGGACAGGGAGTCCCACGAGCAGTACTTC

abundance: many
j_gene: TRBJ2-7
d_gene: TRBD1
v_gene: TRBV5-1
CDR3aa: CASRTRTGDYEQYF
CDR3nt: TGCGCCAGCAGAACGAGGACAGGGGACTACGAGCAGTACTTC

abundance: many
j_gene: TRBJ1-1
d_gene: -
v_gene: TRBV7-2
CDR3aa: CASSLAWGGEAFF
CDR3nt: TGTGCCAGCAGCTTAGCGTGGGGCGGTGAAGCTTTCTTT

abundance: many
j_gene: TRBJ1-2
d_gene: -
v_gene: TRBV5-8
CDR3aa: CASSSTGGTNYGYTF
CDR3nt: TGTGCCAGCAGTTCTACCGGGGGGACGAACTATGGCTACACCTTC

abundance: -
j_gene: TRBJ2-7
d_gene: TRBD2
v_gene: TRBV7-2
CDR3aa: CASSWGLARGGRTYEQYF
CDR3nt: TGTGCCAGCAGCTGGGGACTAGCTCGGGGCGGGAGGACTTACGAGCAGTACTTC

abundance: -
j_gene: TRBJ1-5
d_gene: -
v_gene: TRBV29-1
CDR3aa: CSVQGSWETQHF
CDR3nt: TGCAGCGTTCAGGGTTCGTGGGAGACCCAGCATTTT

abundance: -
j_gene: TRBJ1-3
d_gene: TRBD1
v_gene: TRBV5-5
CDR3aa: CASSLSGQNYGYTIYF
CDR3nt: TGTGCCAGCAGCTTATCGGGACAGAACTATGGCTACACCATATATTTT

abundance: few
j_gene: TRBJ1-2
d_gene: -
v_gene: TRBV29-1
CDR3aa: CSVRAGSDGYTF
CDR3nt: TGCAGCGTTAGGGCAGGGTCGGATGGCTACACCTTC

abundance: many
j_gene: TRBJ2-7
d_gene: TRBD1
v_gene: TRBV7-9
CDR3aa: CASSHGTGDYEQYF
CDR3nt: TGTGCCAGCAGCCACGGGACAGGGGACTACGAGCAGTACTTC

abundance: once
j_gene: TRBJ2-5
d_gene: TRBD2
v_gene: TRBV7-2
CDR3aa: CASSYSGTNTGETQYF
CDR3nt: TGTGCCAGCAGCTATAGCGGGACGAACACCGGGGAGACCCAGTACTTC

abundance: -
j_gene: TRBJ2-7
d_gene: TRBD2
v_gene: TRBV10-2
CDR3aa: CASTTSEYEQYF
CDR3nt: TGCGCCAGCACGACTAGCGAGTACGAGCAGTACTTC

abundance: many
j_gene: TRBJ2-2
d_gene: TRBD2
v_gene: TRBV7-6
CDR3aa: CASSLAASGKNTGELFF
CDR3nt: TGTGCCAGCAGCTTAGCGGCTAGCGGAAAGAACACCGGGGAGCTGTTTTTT

abundance: many
j_gene: TRBJ2-5
d_gene: TRBD2
v_gene: TRBV13
CDR3aa: CASSKSLLKREEETQYF
CDR3nt: TGTGCCAGCAGCAAATCTCTCCTTAAGCGGGAGGAAGAGACCCAGTACTTC

abundance: -
j_gene: TRBJ2-5
d_gene: TRBD2
v_gene: TRBV11-1
CDR3aa: CASSPPRWSGSRETQYF
CDR3nt: TGTGCCAGCAGCCCCCCCCGTTGGAGCGGGAGCAGGGAGACCCAGTACTTC

abundance: medium-sized
j_gene: TRBJ1-4
d_gene: TRBD1
v_gene: TRBV6-1
CDR3aa: CASSEGTGNEKLFF
CDR3nt: TGTGCCAGCAGTGAAGGGACAGGGAACGAAAAACTGTTTTTT